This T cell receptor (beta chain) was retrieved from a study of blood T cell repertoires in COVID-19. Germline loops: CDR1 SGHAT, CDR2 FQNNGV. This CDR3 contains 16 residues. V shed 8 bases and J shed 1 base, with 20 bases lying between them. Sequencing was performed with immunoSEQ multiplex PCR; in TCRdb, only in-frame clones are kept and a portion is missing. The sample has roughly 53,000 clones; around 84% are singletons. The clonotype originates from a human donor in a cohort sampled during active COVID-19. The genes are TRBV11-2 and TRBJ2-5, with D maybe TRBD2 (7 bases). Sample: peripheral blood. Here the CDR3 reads CASLTRKGGLQETQYF. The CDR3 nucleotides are TGTGCCAGCTTGACACGGAAGGGGGGGCTCCAAGAGACCCAGTACTTC.